What follows are 23 T cell receptor beta chains derived from one specimen sequenced in a study of long-term antiretroviral therapy in people with HIV. Assay version v3.0 of immunoSEQ was used, and it was run at survey level. Clones were read by immunoSEQ multiplex PCR, and TCRdb kept only the in-frame ones, dropping some. This sample carries 37,000 or so clones, 80% of them seen once, and the ten largest clones take less than 6%. The sample in question was unsorted PBMCs, obtained 3.4 years after starting antiretroviral therapy. The origin of the receptors is a young man with HIV.

This sequence joins TRBV9 and TRBJ2-2; TRBD1 matches at 7 bases. From germline, CDR1 is SGDLS and CDR2 YYNGEE. The V gene end was trimmed by 4 bases and the J gene end by 6 bases; junction bases not matched to a gene: 24. This CDR3 has 20 residues. CDR3 region: CASSPRDTTGFRFYAGELFF. In DNA form, the CDR3 reads TGTGCCAGCAGCCCCAGGGATACGACAGGGTTTCGTTTTTATGCCGGGGAGCTGTTTTTT.

This clone was recorded only once. This rearrangement joins TRBV10-3 to TRBJ2-7, with 10 bases matching TRBD1. The length of the CDR3 is 15 residues. With 8 bases clipped from V and 4 bases from J, the junction kept 11 bases outside the gene matches. CDR1 ENHRY and CDR2 SYGVKD come from the germline V gene. The CDR3 DNA reads as TGTGCCATCCTACTACTGGACAGGGGGAAATACGAGCAGTACTTC. Translation gives CAILLLDRGKYEQYF.

The chain employs TRBV27 and TRBJ2-7, with 9 nucleotides matching TRBD2. The CDR3 is 14 amino acids. CDR1 MNHEY and CDR2 SMNVEV come from the germline V gene (reference sequence). J lost 2 bases, V lost 5 bases, and 4 bases had no gene match. The chain's CDR3 is CASSGSGSAYEQYF. The CDR3 DNA is TGTGCCAGCAGTGGTAGCGGGAGCGCCTACGAGCAGTACTTC.

This sequence joins TRBV5-4 and TRBJ2-7, with D possibly TRBD1 on 6 matching bases. CDR3 size: 15 residues. Trimming left V 1 base short and J 0 bases short, with 11 bases between. Per germline, CDR1 SGHNT and CDR2 YYREEE (reference sequence). The chain's CDR3 is CASSLTGRSSYEQYF. The DNA of the CDR3 is TGTGCCAGCAGCTTGACAGGGAGAAGCTCCTACGAGCAGTACTTC.

This chain uses TRBV7-9 with TRBJ2-1; D unresolved. This CDR3 is built from 12 residues. Per germline, CDR1 SEHNR and CDR2 FQNEAQ (reference sequence). V was shortened by 4 bases and J by 4 bases, with 5 bases between the two germline ends. The CDR3 sequence: CASSSTYNEQFF. The CDR3 bases are TGTGCCAGCAGCTCCACGTACAATGAGCAGTTCTTC.

This clone was observed once. V is TRBV29-1 and J is TRBJ2-1; 11 bases match TRBD2. The V gene end was trimmed by 7 bases and the J gene end by 4 bases; junction bases not matched to a gene: 9. Per the germline V gene, CDR1 is SQVTM and CDR2 is ANQGSEA. CDR3 length: 15 residues. The CDR3 protein is CSGTSGWAQYNEQFF. CDR3 nucleotide sequence: TGCAGCGGGACTAGCGGGTGGGCCCAATACAATGAGCAGTTCTTC.

This chain connects TRBV7-9 to TRBJ2-3; D is ambiguous. This CDR3 is 16 amino acids long. The V end lost 4 bases, the J end lost 0 bases, and 14 bases lay between the germline ends. CDR1 and CDR2 (germline): SEHNR, FQNEAQ (reference sequence). As DNA, the CDR3 is TGTGCCAGCAGCTCCTTGTTGGGATTAAGCACAGATACGCAGTATTTT. It translates to CASSSLLGLSTDTQYF.

The chain joins TRBV7-9 to TRBJ2-7; maybe TRBD2 (6 bases). The germline V and J ends were trimmed by 2 bases and 9 bases, with 14 bases remaining between them. CDR1 is SEHNR, CDR2 FQNEAQ, per germline (reference sequence). CDR3 length equals 13 residues. CDR3 nucleotide sequence: TGTGCCAGCAGCTTACCAGGGAGGCCAGCGCAGTACTTC. Protein: CASSLPGRPAQYF.

The chain uses TRBV11-1 and TRBJ1-1; D gene unclear. Looked up from germline, CDR1 is SGHAT and CDR2 is FQDESV (reference sequence). V lost 2 bases to trimming and J lost 2 bases, with 12 bases between them. This CDR3 is built from 15 residues. The CDR3 coding sequence is TGTGCCAGCAGCTTACAGGACTTTAGAAACACTGAAGCTTTCTTT. Translation: CASSLQDFRNTEAFF.

The chain couples TRBV19 to TRBJ1-5; D unclear. V dropped 4 bases and J dropped 2 bases, with 6 bases sitting between them. This CDR3 contains 13 residues. In germline, CDR1 is LNHDA, CDR2 SQIVND (reference sequence). The chain's CDR3 is CASSKDGNQPQHF. Here the CDR3 DNA reads TGTGCCAGTAGTAAAGACGGCAATCAGCCCCAGCATTTT.

V is TRBV9 and J is TRBJ2-2; possibly TRBD1 for D (6 bases). V shed 0 bases and J shed 7 bases, with 7 bases lying between them. Germline CDR1 SGDLS, CDR2 YYNGEE. The CDR3 is 13 residues long. The CDR3 loop reads CASSVGDNGELFF. Here the CDR3 DNA reads TGTGCCAGCAGCGTAGGGGACAACGGGGAGCTGTTTTTT.

The chain couples TRBV27 to TRBJ2-1; 8 bases agree with TRBD1. V was pared by 5 bases and J by 3 bases, with 9 bases of the junction left unmatched. The CDR3 covers 16 residues. Per the germline V gene, CDR1 is MNHEY and CDR2 is SMNVEV (reference sequence). CDR3 in DNA: TGTGCCAGCAGTACCTCGGACAGGGCACACTACAATGAGCAGTTCTTC. Amino acid sequence: CASSTSDRAHYNEQFF.

This clone showed up just once. V gene TRBV29-1 combines with J gene TRBJ1-2; D gene ambiguous. V was cut by 0 bases and J by 6 bases, with 8 bases left in between. Germline V CDR1 and CDR2: SQVTM, ANQGSEA. The CDR3 extends over 12 amino acids. In nucleotides, the CDR3 is TGCAGCGTTGAAGATCGAATGGATGGCTACACCTTC. It codes for CSVEDRMDGYTF.

This chain joins TRBV7-9 and TRBJ1-1, with a weak D call TRBD1 (5 bases). Trimming cost V 6 bases and J 6 bases, with 17 bases left between them. CDR1 SEHNR and CDR2 FQNEAQ come from the germline V gene (reference sequence). The CDR3 is made up of 14 amino acids. The CDR3 protein is CASRDTGPGSEAFF. CDR3 coding DNA: TGTGCCAGCAGAGATACAGGACCGGGGTCTGAAGCTTTCTTT.

The genes are TRBV5-1 and TRBJ2-7; 9 nucleotides align to TRBD1. The CDR3 runs to 14 residues. CDR1 is SGHRS and CDR2 is YFSETQ in the germline V gene. V trimming: 3 bases; J trimming: 3 bases; junction bases outside the gene matches: 4. The CDR3 DNA sequence: TGCGCCAGCAGCTCCCCGGGACAGGGCTACGAGCAGTACTTC. This encodes CASSSPGQGYEQYF.

The chain uses TRBV11-2 and TRBJ2-5, with 9 bases lining up with TRBD1. The germline V gene encodes CDR1 SGHAT and CDR2 FQNNGV. This CDR3 spans 15 amino acids. V dropped 5 bases and J dropped 4; count of bases not matched to a gene: 8. The CDR3 region is CASSGYRGQGETQYF. The CDR3 nucleotides read TGTGCCAGCAGCGGCTACAGGGGGCAGGGAGAGACCCAGTACTTC.

This chain links TRBV29-1 with TRBJ2-2; TRBD2 agrees at 9 bases. The CDR3 sequence is 14 residues long. After removal of 6 bases from V and 5 bases from J, the junction contained 7 bases not matched to a gene. The germline V gene has CDR1 SQVTM and CDR2 ANQGSEA. This CDR3 is CSVTSGRRTGELFF. CDR3 DNA sequence: TGCAGCGTAACTAGCGGGCGACGTACCGGGGAGCTGTTTTTT.

This clone was seen only once. CDR3 sequence: CASSLPIRGQGMYEQYF. CDR3 bases: TGCGCCAGCAGCCTCCCAATAAGGGGACAGGGGATGTACGAGCAGTACTTC. The genes are TRBV4-3 and TRBJ2-7; 10 positions match TRBD1. The CDR3 extends over 17 amino acids. Germline V gene data show CDR1 as LGHNA and CDR2 as YSLEER. Trimming removed 4 bases from V and 4 bases from J; junction bases left unmatched: 13.

This clone was picked up a small number of times. CDR3 nucleotide sequence: TGTGCCAGCAGCCAGGGACAGGGCTCCTACAATGAGCAGTTCTTC. This translates into CASSQGQGSYNEQFF. The rearrangement joins TRBV4-2 to TRBJ2-1, with TRBD1 matching over 9 bases. This CDR3 comprises 15 residues. The germline V gene encodes CDR1 LGHNA and CDR2 YNFKEQ. Trimming took 3 bases from V and 0 from J; bases not matched to a gene: 0.

The chain links TRBV7-8 to TRBJ2-1; 7 positions agree with TRBD1. After removal of 1 base from V and 6 bases from J, the junction contained 9 bases not matched to a gene. The CDR3 has 16 amino acids. CDR1 and CDR2 from the germline V gene are SGHVS and FQNEAQ. CDR3: CASSLVRDRVPNEQFF. The CDR3 DNA follows: TGTGCCAGCAGCTTAGTGCGCGACAGGGTGCCCAATGAGCAGTTCTTC.

This chain uses TRBV7-9 with TRBJ1-1; D unclear. The CDR3 has 14 residues. Trimming shortened V by 1 base and J by 1 base, and 7 bases separated the two germline ends. In germline, CDR1 is SEHNR, CDR2 FQNEAQ (reference sequence). The CDR3 DNA reads as TGTGCCAGCAGCTTAGTTTCGCAGAACACTGAAGCTTTCTTT. Its translation is CASSLVSQNTEAFF.

The rearrangement uses TRBV30 and TRBJ2-2; no clear D gene. The germline V gene has CDR1 GTSNPN and CDR2 SVGIG (reference sequence). The V gene lost 0 bases and the J gene lost 6 bases, with 5 bases spanning the gap. CDR3 length equals 12 residues. The CDR3 sequence is CAWSVGSGELFF. CDR3 nucleotide sequence: TGTGCCTGGAGTGTGGGCTCCGGGGAGCTGTTTTTT.

This clone was detected once. The chain has TRBV11-2 and TRBJ2-2, with D perhaps matching TRBD1 (5 bases). The germline V and J ends were trimmed by 5 bases and 4 bases, with 17 bases remaining between them. The CDR3 runs 16 residues. The germline gives CDR1 SGHAT, CDR2 FQNNGV. CDR3: CASSLRRGRVTGELFF. For the CDR3, the DNA is TGTGCCAGCAGCCTTAGAAGGGGCAGGGTCACCGGGGAGCTGTTTTTT.